This is a list of T cell receptor beta chains from one sample in a study of T cell responses to AZD1222 COVID-19 vaccine. The assay was immunoSEQ multiplex PCR, and TCRdb's table has in-frame clones only and misses some. The sample consists of 80,000 or so clones, 80% to 95% of them appearing once. The sample consisted of peripheral blood, taken on day 0 of MenACWY control vaccination. Source of these receptors: an adult in good health. Both conserved end residues are part of each CDR3. Each record gives: V gene, J gene, D gene, clone size, CDR3 length, CDR3 DNA, CDR3 protein. A D gene is named only where the DNA matches it firmly. Clone size appears in some rows only: once, few, many, or a class for an expanded clone.

>TRBV6-5|TRBJ1-1|TRBD1|NA|13
TGTGCCAGCACTCCCGGGACAGACACTGAAGCTTTCTTT
CASTPGTDTEAFF
>TRBV7-9|TRBJ2-1|NA|NA|16
TGTGCCAGCAGCTTAAAACCAGGGGTACGGGACAATGAGCAGTTCTTC
CASSLKPGVRDNEQFF
>TRBV27|TRBJ2-2|NA|NA|12
TGTGCCAGCAGGCTCAGGGTCGGGGAGCTGTTTTTT
CASRLRVGELFF
>TRBV20-1|TRBJ2-5|NA|NA|11
TGCAGTGCACATAAGGGGGAGACCCAGTACTTC
CSAHKGETQYF
>TRBV9|TRBJ1-1|TRBD1|NA|14
TGTGCCAGCAGCGGGGACAGATTGAACACTGAAGCTTTCTTT
CASSGDRLNTEAFF
>TRBV27|TRBJ1-1|NA|NA|15
TGTGCCAGCAGTTTGGGCCCAGGGGATCGCACTGAAGCTTTCTTT
CASSLGPGDRTEAFF
>TRBV19|TRBJ2-1|TRBD2|NA|14
TGTGCCAGTAGTCCTACGGGCGGGAGGTCTGAGCAGTTCTTC
CASSPTGGRSEQFF
>TRBV21-1|TRBJ1-4|NA|NA|14
TGTGCCAGCAGCAAAGGGGACAACAGGGAAAAACTGTTTTTT
CASSKGDNREKLFF
>TRBV20-1|TRBJ2-5|NA|once|11
TGCAGTGCTAGAAGGGGGGGGACCCAGTACTTC
CSARRGGTQYF
>TRBV6-4|TRBJ2-3|TRBD2|NA|14
TGTGCCAGCAGTGACCTCATTTCTAGCGGTACGCAGTATTTT
CASSDLISSGTQYF
>TRBV18|TRBJ2-1|NA|NA|11
TGTGCCAGCTCACCACAGAATGAGCAGTTCTTC
CASSPQNEQFF
>TRBV2|TRBJ1-5|TRBD1|few|15
TGTGCCAGCAGTTTTCGACAGGGGAGGGATCAGCCCCAGCATTTT
CASSFRQGRDQPQHF
>TRBV5-4|TRBJ2-2|NA|NA|16
TGTGCCAGCAGCCCGGGAAGGGGGAGCGGTACCGGGGAGCTGTTTTTT
CASSPGRGSGTGELFF
>TRBV15|TRBJ2-7|TRBD1|NA|15
TGTGCCACCAGCAGAGAACAGGGGGCGCTCGACGAGCAGTACTTC
CATSREQGALDEQYF
>TRBV14|TRBJ2-1|TRBD2|NA|18
TGTGCCAGCAGCCAAAGATTTGCTGGACTAGCGGCGGGGGGTGAGCAGTTCTTC
CASSQRFAGLAAGGEQFF
>TRBV5-4|TRBJ1-3|NA|NA|13
TGTGCCAGCAGCAGCGACAGGGGAAACACCATATATTTT
CASSSDRGNTIYF
>TRBV7-3|TRBJ1-1|NA|NA|13
TGTGCCAGCAGCTTAGCTACGAACACTGAAGCTTTCTTT
CASSLATNTEAFF
>TRBV4-3|TRBJ1-4|NA|NA|15
TGCGCCAGCAGCCAAGACCCAGGGCCGGGGGAAAAACTGTTTTTT
CASSQDPGPGEKLFF
>TRBV4-1|TRBJ2-5|TRBD1|NA|19
TGCGCCAGCAGCCACCCCGGGTTACGACAGGGGGTAGACCAAGAGACCCAGTACTTC
CASSHPGLRQGVDQETQYF
>TRBV29-1|TRBJ2-1|NA|NA|14
TGCAGCGTTGGAGATCCGGGCACAAGCAATGAGCAGTTCTTC
CSVGDPGTSNEQFF
>TRBV6-5|TRBJ2-7|NA|once|11
TGTGCCAGCAGTTACTTGAACGAGCAGTACTTC
CASSYLNEQYF
>TRBV4-1|TRBJ1-2|NA|NA|15
TGCGCCAGCAGCCAAGAAGGGGCAGAGAACTATGGCTACACCTTC
CASSQEGAENYGYTF
>TRBV27|TRBJ2-1|TRBD2|NA|14
TGTGCCAGCAGTTTGGGGACTAGCGGCAATGAGCAGTTCTTC
CASSLGTSGNEQFF
>TRBV7-2|TRBJ2-1|NA|NA|16
TGTGCCAGCAGCTTCGGGAGTCTAAGGTCCTACAATGAGCAGTTCTTC
CASSFGSLRSYNEQFF
>TRBV7-2|TRBJ1-1|TRBD1|few|13
TGTGCCAGCAGCCGACAGGGTAACACTGAAGCTTTCTTT
CASSRQGNTEAFF
>TRBV5-4|TRBJ1-3|NA|NA|16
TGTGCCAGCAGCCCCGGCGGGGCGCGAATGGGAGACACCATATATTTT
CASSPGGARMGDTIYF
>TRBV6-2/TRBV6-3|TRBJ1-1|NA|NA|13
TGTGCCAGCAGTTTGGTGTGGAACACTGAAGCTTTCTTT
CASSLVWNTEAFF
>TRBV6-2/TRBV6-3|TRBJ2-4|NA|NA|16
TGTGCCAGCAGTTACCAGGCGGGAATAGCCAAAAACATTCAGTACTTC
CASSYQAGIAKNIQYF
>TRBV6-4|TRBJ2-6|NA|NA|14
TGTGCCAGCAGTGACTTCTCTGGGGCCAACGTCCTGACTTTC
CASSDFSGANVLTF
>TRBV29-1|TRBJ2-7|TRBD2|NA|12
TGCAGCGGAGGAAGCGGGGCCTACGAGCAGTACTTC
CSGGSGAYEQYF
>TRBV12-3/TRBV12-4|TRBJ1-2|NA|NA|13
TGTGCCAGCAGTTTAGACACCTCGTATGGCTACACCTTC
CASSLDTSYGYTF
>TRBV30|TRBJ2-6|NA|NA|15
TGTGCCTGGACAGCCGATAACTCTGGGGCCAACGTCCTGACTTTC
CAWTADNSGANVLTF
>TRBV20-1|TRBJ2-5|TRBD1|once|17
TGCAGTGCTAGTCCTTCTAGGACAGGTCGCTTTGCAGAGACCCAGTACTTC
CSASPSRTGRFAETQYF
>TRBV6-5|TRBJ1-2|NA|NA|14
TGTGCCAGCAGCCGAAAACGGGGGGTCTATGGCTACACCTTC
CASSRKRGVYGYTF
>TRBV14|TRBJ1-1|TRBD1|NA|19
TGTGCCAGCAGCCGTATCACTAGACGGGTCAGGGGGACGAACACTGAAGCTTTCTTT
CASSRITRRVRGTNTEAFF
>TRBV15|TRBJ2-2|TRBD1|NA|21
TGTGCCACCAGCAGAGGCATCCCGGGACAGGGAGCGAGGGGGGACACCGGGGAGCTGTTTTTT
CATSRGIPGQGARGDTGELFF
>TRBV6-5|TRBJ2-7|NA|NA|14
TGTGCCAGCAGTTACTCTGGCAGCTCCTACGAGCAGTACTTC
CASSYSGSSYEQYF
>TRBV7-2|TRBJ2-1|NA|NA|11
TGTGCCAGCAGCACAACAGGTGAGCAGTTCTTC
CASSTTGEQFF
>TRBV10-2|TRBJ2-2|TRBD2|NA|16
TGCGCCAGCAGTGATCAGCGGGAGGCCGATCTCGGGGAGCTGTTTTTT
CASSDQREADLGELFF
>TRBV24-1|TRBJ1-2|TRBD1|NA|13
TGTGCCACCAGTGACAAGGACAGGGCTGGCTACACCTTC
CATSDKDRAGYTF
>TRBV24-1|TRBJ2-2|TRBD2|once|14
TGTGCCACCAGTGCGGGAGGCCTCACCGGGGAGCTGTTTTTT
CATSAGGLTGELFF
>TRBV7-2|TRBJ2-3|NA|NA|15
TGTGCCAGCAAGAGGGAGTCTAGCGGCACAGATACGCAGTATTTT
CASKRESSGTDTQYF
>TRBV21-1|TRBJ2-2|NA|once|15
TGTGCCAGCCGCCCGGGAGGGCCGGTCACCGGGGAGCTGTTTTTT
CASRPGGPVTGELFF
>TRBV4-3|TRBJ2-1|TRBD2|NA|17
TGCGCCAGCAGCCAAGACCTATTGACTAGCGGGAAAAATGAGCAGTTCTTC
CASSQDLLTSGKNEQFF
>TRBV9|TRBJ2-1|NA|NA|13
TGTGCCAGCAGCGTAGCTGGGGCTAATGAGCAGTTCTTC
CASSVAGANEQFF
>TRBV11-2|TRBJ2-2|NA|NA|17
TGTGCCAGCACCTTTAAAGTGACACCCGAGAGGACCGGGGAGCTGTTTTTT
CASTFKVTPERTGELFF
>TRBV12-3/TRBV12-4|TRBJ2-7|NA|once|10
TGTGCCAGCGGTACCTACGAGCAGTACTTC
CASGTYEQYF
>TRBV7-2|TRBJ2-1|NA|NA|16
TGTGCCAGCAGCTTAGAATCCACCGGGGCCATCAATGAGCAGTTCTTC
CASSLESTGAINEQFF
>TRBV7-6|TRBJ2-2|TRBD2|NA|16
TGTGCCAGCAGCCCGGGGACTAGCGGGACTACCGGGGAGCTGTTTTTT
CASSPGTSGTTGELFF
>TRBV7-9|TRBJ2-7|TRBD2|NA|17
TGTGCCAGCAGCTTAAATTCGCTGGGGGGGAGATCCTACGAGCAGTACTTC
CASSLNSLGGRSYEQYF
>TRBV29-1|TRBJ1-2|NA|NA|13
TGCAGCGTTGAAGTCCGGGACGGCTATGGCTACACCTTC
CSVEVRDGYGYTF
>TRBV5-1|TRBJ1-2|NA|NA|10
TGCGCCAGCAGCTTTTGCGGCTACACCTTC
CASSFCGYTF
>TRBV19|TRBJ1-5|TRBD1|NA|14
TGTGCCAGCGCCGGGACAGGGGGAGGTCAGCCCCAGCATTTT
CASAGTGGGQPQHF
>TRBV4-3|TRBJ2-7|NA|NA|14
TGCGCCAGCAGCCCCCCCGGCCGACCCTACGAGCAGTACTTC
CASSPPGRPYEQYF
>TRBV27|TRBJ1-1|NA|NA|16
TGTGCCAGCAGTTCTCTATATCGGCGGGCAGGGGACGGGGCTTTCTTT
CASSSLYRRAGDGAFF
>TRBV6-5|TRBJ2-1|NA|NA|15
TGTGCCAGCAGGGGGGGCGCGGGCTCCTACAATGAGCAGTTCTTC
CASRGGAGSYNEQFF
>TRBV9|TRBJ2-2|TRBD1|NA|20
TGTGCCAGCAGCGTAGATAGGGGACAGGCCCAAAACGCCGGCACCGGGGAGCTGTTTTTT
CASSVDRGQAQNAGTGELFF
>TRBV7-9|TRBJ2-5|NA|NA|16
TGTGCCAGCAGCTCCAGGGGAGGGCGGGACCAAGAGACCCAGTACTTC
CASSSRGGRDQETQYF
>TRBV6-5|TRBJ1-5|NA|NA|13
TGTGCCAGCAGGGCCCCAGGGGTACAGCCCCAGCATTTT
CASRAPGVQPQHF
>TRBV10-2|TRBJ1-3|NA|NA|13
TGCGCCAGCAGTGAGTCGACGGCGGGCACCATATATTTT
CASSESTAGTIYF